The 10 T cell receptor beta chains reported below all come from one sample, sequenced in a study of T cells in Graves' hyperthyroidism and ophthalmopathy. It was RNA transcripts that yielded the amplified TCR beta CDR3 regions. A set of HTBI primers served as the primers for a first-round RT-PCR of the TCR CDR3. Via MiXCR, TCRdb re-called the multiplex PCR reads, giving one row per CDR3 protein. The sample includes around 690,000 distinct CDR3 sequences, roughly 17% of them seen just once. Sequencing used blood. Source of these receptors: a man between 45 and 60 years old with Graves' hyperthyroidism.

This clonotype was counted only a few times. One end of the junction fails to match germline, which may point to a read error. The V gene is TRBV19, the J gene TRBJ2-1, with D unresolved. The CDR3 contains 13 residues. Germline V gene data show CDR1 as LNHDA and CDR2 as SQIVND (reference sequence). The CDR3 sequence is CASSTRPYNEQFF. In nucleotides, the CDR3 is TGTGCCAGCAGTACCCGACCCTACAATGAGCAGTTCTTC.

This clonotype was observed at least ten times. The genes are TRBV24-1 and TRBJ2-7; D is ambiguous. The CDR3 sequence is 12 residues long. Trimming took 4 bases from V and 3 from J, leaving 6 bases between them. The germline gives CDR1 KGHDR, CDR2 SFDVKD. The CDR3 nucleotides read TGTGCCACCAGTGAATATAACTACGAGCAGTACTTC. Protein: CATSEYNYEQYF.

This clonotype was seen only a few times. One base away lies a much larger clone, so this may be a sequencing read error. The chain joins TRBV12-3 or TRBV12-4 to TRBJ2-3, with D maybe TRBD2 (6 bases). The CDR3 is 17 amino acids. V shed 5 bases and J shed 6 bases, with 24 bases lying between them. CDR3 coding DNA: TGTGCCAGCAGTCTCCGGCCAGCGGGTCCTCCCGGCGATACGCAGTATTTT. This sequence encodes CASSLRPAGPPGDTQYF.

This clonotype was seen only once. This may stem from a read error, because a much larger clone lies one nucleotide away. V and J are TRBV29-1 and TRBJ2-2; D perhaps matches TRBD1 (5 bases). Germline assignment: CDR1 SQVTM and CDR2 ANQGSEA. The CDR3 has 12 amino acids. The CDR3 DNA reads TGCGGCGTTTCCAAGGGGTCCGGGGAGCTGTTTTTT. Translating it yields CGVSKGSGELFF.

This clonotype has at least ten counts. This rearrangement joins TRBV28 to TRBJ2-7; no clear D gene. The V gene's germline CDR1 is MDHEN and CDR2 SYDVKM. V lost 4 bases to trimming and J lost 6 bases, with 16 bases between them. The CDR3 extends over 14 amino acids. The CDR3 region is CASSSPFKASEQYF. The CDR3 DNA reads as TGTGCCAGCAGTTCCCCATTCAAGGCATCCGAGCAGTACTTC.

The chain joins TRBV30 to TRBJ1-5; D not resolved. Trimming cost V 5 bases and J 3 bases, with 11 bases left between them. The germline V gene encodes CDR1 GTSNPN and CDR2 SVGIG (reference sequence). The CDR3 contains 13 residues. The DNA of the CDR3 is TGTGCCTGGGCCCTCTCCCCCAATCAGCCCCAGCATTTT. Translated: CAWALSPNQPQHF.

This clonotype has more than one count but fewer than ten. The gene calls are TRBV10-2 and TRBJ2-5; no definite D call. The V end lost 7 bases, the J end lost 2 bases, and 14 bases lay between the germline ends. Germline V gene lookup returns CDR1 WSHSY and CDR2 SAAADI. The CDR3 totals 14 residues. This CDR3 is CASTTERRQETQYF. In nucleotides, the CDR3 is TGCGCCAGCACGACGGAGAGGCGGCAAGAGACCCAGTACTTC.

This clonotype was observed a few times. The chain recombines TRBV7-9 with TRBJ1-2; TRBD1 matches at 8 bases. The V and J ends lost 5 bases and 8 bases, in that order; junction bases with no gene match: 10. Per the germline V gene, CDR1 is SEHNR and CDR2 is FQNEAQ (reference sequence). CDR3 size: 14 residues. The CDR3, as DNA: TGTGCCAGCAGCGACTCGCAGGGGGCGCGGGGCTACACCTTC. Its protein product is CASSDSQGARGYTF.

This clonotype was recorded at least ten times. This chain uses TRBV12-3 or TRBV12-4 with TRBJ2-2; 10 positions agree with TRBD2. The CDR3 totals 15 residues. V was pared by 5 bases and J by 2 bases, with 2 bases of the junction left unmatched. CDR3 sequence reads: CASSPSGRNTGELFF. CDR3 DNA: TGTGCCAGCAGTCCTAGCGGGAGAAACACCGGGGAGCTGTTTTTT.

This clonotype was seen many times. This rearrangement joins TRBV12-3 or TRBV12-4 to TRBJ2-7; 9 bases agree with TRBD2. This CDR3 spans 19 amino acids. V lost 6 bases to trimming and J lost 5 bases; unmatched junction nucleotides: 23. The CDR3 DNA reads TGTGCCAGCAGCCCTTCCAGCAGGGGAGGAACTAGCGGGTTCCACGAGCAGTACTTC. Residues: CASSPSSRGGTSGFHEQYF.